Below are 8 T cell receptor beta chains sequenced from a single sample in a study of cytomegalovirus exposure and HLA in healthy donors (dated by TCRdb to the late 2010s). Library method: the immunoSEQ multiplex PCR assay. The multiplex PCR relied on a mix of 60 forward primers for TCR Vbeta segments and 13 reverse primers for TCR Jbeta segments. The clones in this table, taken by TCRdb from immuneACCESS, are in-frame only. Not every clone is retained; where verified, under half of the shortfall comes from an unresolved V gene, and the cause of the rest is unknown. The sample table holds around 200,000 clones, of which approximately 80% were seen once. Of the sample, about 10% falls within the top ten clones. The specimen was PBMCs. These receptors all stem from a woman between 50 and 59 years old in good health and CMV-seropositive.

V gene TRBV11-2 combines with J gene TRBJ1-1; 7 positions match TRBD1. This CDR3 comprises 17 residues. CDR1 SGHAT and CDR2 FQNNGV come from the germline V gene. The V and J ends lost 1 base and 5 bases, in that order; junction bases with no gene match: 13. The chain's CDR3 is CASSLGPPQGRLTEAFF. The CDR3 DNA reads as TGTGCCAGCAGCTTAGGCCCCCCACAGGGGAGGTTAACTGAAGCTTTCTTT. The variable domain in full, with the rest retrieved from reference TRBV11-2 and TRBJ1-1, is EAGVAQSPRYKIIEKRQSVAFWCNPISGHATLYWYQQILGQGPKLLIQFQNNGVVDDSQLPKDRFSAERLKGVDSTLKIQPAKLEDSAVYLCASSLGPPQGRLTEAFFGQGTRLTVV.

This rearrangement joins TRBV6-4 to TRBJ2-1; 8 positions agree with TRBD2. The V segment lost 4 bases and the J segment 9 bases; nucleotides outside the gene matches: 5. CDR1 MRHNA and CDR2 SNTAGT come from the germline V gene. The length of the CDR3 is 13 residues. CDR3 nucleotides: TGTGCCAGCAGTGGCACTAGCGGTTCTGAGCAGTTCTTC. This translates into CASSGTSGSEQFF.

This clone came up once. The V and J genes are TRBV5-1 and TRBJ1-2; TRBD1 matches at 7 bases. This CDR3 is built from 13 residues. The V gene's germline CDR1 is SGHRS and CDR2 YFSETQ. V was pared by 4 bases and J by 4 bases, with 4 bases of the junction left unmatched. The CDR3 DNA reads as TGCGCCAGCAGCCCCCGGGACAGCTATGGCTACACCTTC. Its protein is CASSPRDSYGYTF. Looking up the rest from reference TRBV5-1 and TRBJ1-2 gives the full variable domain: KAGVTQTPRYLIKTRGQQVTLSCSPISGHRSVSWYQQTPGQGLQFLFEYFSETQRNKGNFPGRFSGRQFSNSRSEMNVSTLELGDSALYLCASSPRDSYGYTFGSGTRLTVV.

The genes are TRBV19 and TRBJ2-3; D unresolved. Germline CDR1 is LNHDA and CDR2 is SQIVND (reference sequence). The CDR3 is 14 amino acids. With 2 bases removed from V and 2 bases from J, the gap between germline ends came to 8 bases. CDR3 sequence reads: CASSIRYDTDTQYF. The CDR3 DNA reads as TGTGCCAGTAGTATACGGTATGACACAGATACGCAGTATTTT.

This chain uses TRBV6-5 with TRBJ1-5; 7 bases fit TRBD1. CDR1 and CDR2 (germline): MNHEY, SVGAGI. The CDR3 has 16 amino acids. Trimming cost V 6 bases and J 5 bases; bases outside gene matches: 13. CDR3 in amino acids: CASSYRQGMGDQPQHF. The CDR3 DNA sequence: TGTGCCAGCAGCTACCGACAGGGTATGGGGGATCAGCCCCAGCATTTT.

V gene TRBV5-6 combines with J gene TRBJ2-7; maybe TRBD2 (5 bases). Germline V gene sequence: CDR1 SGHDT, CDR2 YYEEEE. This CDR3 contains 15 residues. Trimming shortened V by 4 bases and J by 0 bases, and 14 bases separated the two germline ends. The CDR3 here is CASSGGGMGSYEQYF. CDR3 sequence (DNA): TGTGCCAGCAGCGGAGGTGGGATGGGCTCCTACGAGCAGTACTTC.

This clone has only a few counts. The chain couples TRBV5-6 to TRBJ1-5; D may be TRBD1 (5 bases). CDR1 is SGHDT and CDR2 is YYEEEE in the germline V gene. The CDR3 loop spans 16 amino acids. Deletions cut 0 bases from V and 6 bases from J, with 16 bases between. The CDR3 sequence is CASSLARQGGSQPQHF. The CDR3 DNA follows: TGTGCCAGCAGCTTGGCTAGGCAGGGTGGTAGTCAGCCCCAGCATTTT.

This rearrangement joins TRBV7-8 to TRBJ2-7; 7 nucleotides match TRBD1. The CDR3 length is 14 residues. V shed 5 bases and J 2 bases; nucleotides not matched to a gene: 6. Germline V lookup: CDR1 SGHVS, CDR2 FQNEAQ. DNA for the CDR3: TGTGCCAGCAGCCGAGACAGGGCGGCCTACGAGCAGTACTTC. Protein product: CASSRDRAAYEQYF.